A selection of T cell receptor beta chains follows, all from one sample in a study of blood T cell repertoires in COVID-19. TCRdb keeps only in-frame clones here, not all; method: immunoSEQ multiplex PCR. The sample gives about 320,000 clones, around 89% of which show up once; 5% to 7% is in the top ten. Sequencing input: peripheral blood. These receptors were obtained from a man between 18 and 29 years old who had recovered from COVID-19. Both conserved end residues are part of each CDR3. Clone size appears in some rows only: once, few, many, or a class for an expanded clone.

size: NA
J: TRBJ2-5
V: TRBV15
CDR3: CATSRGDRGESETQYF

size: NA
J: TRBJ1-2
V: TRBV27
CDR3: CASSLDRVGGYTF

size: once
J: TRBJ2-7
V: TRBV13
CDR3: CASSFRGGYEQYF

size: NA
J: TRBJ1-3
V: TRBV9
CDR3: CASSPRREGQGRIGNTIYF

size: NA
J: TRBJ1-1
V: TRBV12-5
CDR3: CASGLNMNTEAFF

size: once
J: TRBJ1-5
V: TRBV30
CDR3: CAWSVGQGTKQPQHF

size: once
J: TRBJ1-2
V: TRBV29-1
CDR3: CSVPDSYGYTF

size: once
J: TRBJ2-7
V: TRBV13
CDR3: CASSQRVRDSSYEQYF

size: NA
J: TRBJ2-7
V: TRBV9
CDR3: CASSASGDPSYEQYF

size: NA
J: TRBJ1-3
V: TRBV19
CDR3: CASSIQTGSSGNTIYF

size: NA
J: TRBJ1-5
V: TRBV19
CDR3: CASSPLGHNQPQHF

size: NA
J: TRBJ2-7
V: TRBV7-2
CDR3: CASSPSGTGGSYEQYF

size: NA
J: TRBJ2-3
V: TRBV9
CDR3: CASSASGGAVGTDTQYF

size: NA
J: TRBJ1-1
V: TRBV3-1/TRBV3-2
CDR3: CASSQWQDTEAFF

size: NA
J: TRBJ1-4
V: TRBV7-9
CDR3: CASSETAGTGWLRGEKLFF

size: NA
J: TRBJ2-5
V: TRBV2
CDR3: CASSDYFETQYF

size: NA
J: TRBJ2-5
V: TRBV7-8
CDR3: CASSPRDWYQETQYF

size: once
J: TRBJ2-7
V: TRBV19
CDR3: CASGRDSGDVQYF

size: NA
J: TRBJ2-5
V: TRBV5-8
CDR3: CASSLGQGWETQYF

size: NA
J: TRBJ1-1
V: TRBV9
CDR3: CASSEADRGNTEAFF

size: NA
J: TRBJ2-2
V: TRBV6-2/TRBV6-3
CDR3: CASSYSVGPGELFF

size: NA
J: TRBJ1-1
V: TRBV14
CDR3: CASSPGVLNTEAFF

size: NA
J: TRBJ1-1
V: TRBV7-8
CDR3: CASSYFTGGTEAFF

size: NA
J: TRBJ1-4
V: TRBV6-5
CDR3: CATRDTVDEKLFF

size: NA
J: TRBJ2-7
V: TRBV2
CDR3: CASMGWRVKEYEQYF

size: NA
J: TRBJ1-1
V: TRBV5-4
CDR3: CASKNRTGDTEAFF

size: NA
J: TRBJ2-7
V: TRBV4-2
CDR3: CASSPGLAVYEQYF

size: NA
J: TRBJ2-7
V: TRBV4-2
CDR3: CASSPASPYEQYF

size: NA
J: TRBJ1-3
V: TRBV5-5
CDR3: CASSLAPGKGNTIYF

size: once
J: TRBJ1-1
V: TRBV12-3/TRBV12-4
CDR3: CASRGGRNLEAFF

size: many
J: TRBJ1-5
V: TRBV2
CDR3: CASSETGGLWQPQHF

size: NA
J: TRBJ1-2
V: TRBV12-3/TRBV12-4
CDR3: CASSLQGASGYTF

size: NA
J: TRBJ1-4
V: TRBV7-9
CDR3: CASSGQVSTNEKLFF

size: NA
J: TRBJ1-1
V: TRBV11-3
CDR3: CASSSNTNTEAFF

size: NA
J: TRBJ2-1
V: TRBV7-9
CDR3: CASSSLIAGGGNEQFF

size: NA
J: TRBJ2-1
V: TRBV2
CDR3: CARAPLSGRSYNEQFF

size: NA
J: TRBJ2-1
V: TRBV6-2/TRBV6-3
CDR3: CASSPLDGLAGGAYYNEQFF

size: NA
J: TRBJ1-2
V: TRBV29-1
CDR3: CSVEGALHFGYTF

size: NA
J: TRBJ2-1
V: TRBV2
CDR3: CASSVTGTDYDEQFF

size: NA
J: TRBJ1-6
V: TRBV4-1
CDR3: CASSQRENSPLHF

size: NA
J: TRBJ1-5
V: TRBV5-6
CDR3: CASSAQTGQPQHF

size: few
J: TRBJ1-2
V: TRBV4-1
CDR3: CASSQEGQGGGYTF

size: few
J: TRBJ2-1
V: TRBV9
CDR3: CASSPFYGPGSSYNEQFF

size: once
J: TRBJ1-2
V: TRBV6-6
CDR3: CASSDSNYGYTF

size: few
J: TRBJ1-3
V: TRBV19
CDR3: CASSIQGQGRSGNTIYF

size: NA
J: TRBJ2-1
V: TRBV27
CDR3: CASSLSPSYIHNEQFF

size: NA
J: TRBJ1-1
V: TRBV5-5
CDR3: CASSLEGPNTEAFF

size: NA
J: TRBJ1-1
V: TRBV12-5
CDR3: CASGLEGPPGGAEAFF

size: once
J: TRBJ1-5
V: TRBV10-2
CDR3: CASSAVYSNQPQHF

size: NA
J: TRBJ1-2
V: TRBV19
CDR3: CASSWSGVSNYGYTF

size: NA
J: TRBJ1-2
V: TRBV18
CDR3: CASSPNRDYGYTF

size: few
J: TRBJ1-4
V: TRBV19
CDR3: CASGDITTNEKLFF

size: NA
J: TRBJ2-3
V: TRBV27
CDR3: CASSLSPLAASTDTQYF